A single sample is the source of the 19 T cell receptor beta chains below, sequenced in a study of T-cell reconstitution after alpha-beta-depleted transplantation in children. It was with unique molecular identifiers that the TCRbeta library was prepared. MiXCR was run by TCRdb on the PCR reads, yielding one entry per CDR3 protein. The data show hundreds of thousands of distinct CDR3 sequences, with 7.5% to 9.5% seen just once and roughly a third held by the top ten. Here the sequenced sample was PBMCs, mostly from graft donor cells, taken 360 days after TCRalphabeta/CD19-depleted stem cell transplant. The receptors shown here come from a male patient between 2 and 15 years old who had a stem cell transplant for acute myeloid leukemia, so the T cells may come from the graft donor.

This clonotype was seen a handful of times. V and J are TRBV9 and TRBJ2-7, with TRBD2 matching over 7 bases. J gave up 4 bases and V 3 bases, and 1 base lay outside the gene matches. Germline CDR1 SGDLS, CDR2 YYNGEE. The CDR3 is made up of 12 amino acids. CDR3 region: CASSGTSYEQYF. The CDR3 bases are TGTGCCAGCAGCGGGACTAGTTACGAGCAGTACTTC.

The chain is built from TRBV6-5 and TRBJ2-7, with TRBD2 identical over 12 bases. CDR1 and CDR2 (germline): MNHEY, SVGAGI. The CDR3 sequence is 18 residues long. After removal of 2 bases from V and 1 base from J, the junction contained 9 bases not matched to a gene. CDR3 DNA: TGTGCCAGCAGTTACGGGCTAGCGGGAGGGCCACTTTCCTACGAGCAGTACTTC. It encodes CASSYGLAGGPLSYEQYF.

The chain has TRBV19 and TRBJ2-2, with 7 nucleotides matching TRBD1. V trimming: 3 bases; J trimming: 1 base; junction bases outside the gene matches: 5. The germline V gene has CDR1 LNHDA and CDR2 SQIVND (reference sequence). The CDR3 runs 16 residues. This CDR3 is CASSIPGQRNTGELFF. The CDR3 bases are TGTGCCAGTAGTATCCCGGGACAGCGGAACACCGGGGAGCTGTTTTTT.

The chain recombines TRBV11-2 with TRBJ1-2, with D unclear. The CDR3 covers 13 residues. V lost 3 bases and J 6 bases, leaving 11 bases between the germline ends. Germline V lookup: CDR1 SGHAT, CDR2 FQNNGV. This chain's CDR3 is CASSFGSLHGYTF. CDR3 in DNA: TGTGCCAGCAGCTTTGGGAGTCTCCATGGCTACACCTTC.

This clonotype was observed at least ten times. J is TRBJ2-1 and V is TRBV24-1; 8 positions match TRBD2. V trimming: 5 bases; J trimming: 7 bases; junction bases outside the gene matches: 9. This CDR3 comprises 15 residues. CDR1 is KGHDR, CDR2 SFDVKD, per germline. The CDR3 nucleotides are TGTGCCACCAGTGCCCCGTCCAGCGGGAGAAATGAGCAGTTCTTC. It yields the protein CATSAPSSGRNEQFF.

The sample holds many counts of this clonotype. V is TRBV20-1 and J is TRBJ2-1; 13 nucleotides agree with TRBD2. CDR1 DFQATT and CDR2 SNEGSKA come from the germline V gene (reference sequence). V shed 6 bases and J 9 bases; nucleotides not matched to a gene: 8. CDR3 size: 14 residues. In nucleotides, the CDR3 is TGCAGTGCAGTCGGGACTAGCGGGAATATTGAGCAGTTCTTC. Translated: CSAVGTSGNIEQFF.

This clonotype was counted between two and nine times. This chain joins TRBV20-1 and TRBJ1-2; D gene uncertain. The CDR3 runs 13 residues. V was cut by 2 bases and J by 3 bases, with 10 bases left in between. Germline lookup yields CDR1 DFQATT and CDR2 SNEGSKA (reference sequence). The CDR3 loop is CSARYWNDYGYTF. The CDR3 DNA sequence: TGCAGTGCTAGATATTGGAATGACTATGGCTACACCTTC.

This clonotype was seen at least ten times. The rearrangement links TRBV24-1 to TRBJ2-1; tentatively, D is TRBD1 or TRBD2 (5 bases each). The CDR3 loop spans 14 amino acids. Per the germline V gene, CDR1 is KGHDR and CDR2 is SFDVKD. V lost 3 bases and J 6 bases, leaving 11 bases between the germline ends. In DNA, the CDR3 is TGTGCCACCAGTGATCTCGGGGCGGGCAATGAGCAGTTCTTC. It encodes CATSDLGAGNEQFF.

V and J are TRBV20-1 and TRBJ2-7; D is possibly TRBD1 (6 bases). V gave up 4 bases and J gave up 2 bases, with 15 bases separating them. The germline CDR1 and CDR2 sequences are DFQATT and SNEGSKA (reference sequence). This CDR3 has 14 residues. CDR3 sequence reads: CSANYRVGTYEQYF. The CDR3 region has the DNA TGCAGTGCTAACTACAGGGTAGGGACCTACGAGCAGTACTTC.

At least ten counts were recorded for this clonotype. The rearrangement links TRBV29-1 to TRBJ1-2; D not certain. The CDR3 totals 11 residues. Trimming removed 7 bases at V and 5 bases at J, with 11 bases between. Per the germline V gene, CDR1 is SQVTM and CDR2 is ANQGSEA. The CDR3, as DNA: TGCAGCGCCGGGATCGCATATGGCTACACCTTC. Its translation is CSAGIAYGYTF.

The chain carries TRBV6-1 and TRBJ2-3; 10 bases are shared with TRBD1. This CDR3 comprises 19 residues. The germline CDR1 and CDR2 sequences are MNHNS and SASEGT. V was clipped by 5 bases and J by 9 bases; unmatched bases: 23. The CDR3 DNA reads TGTGCCAGCAGTATAGTCCGGGACAGGGGAGGTCGACCAACAGGGACGCAGTATTTT. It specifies CASSIVRDRGGRPTGTQYF.

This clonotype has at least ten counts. CDR3 residues: CASSRLRDRSTGELFF. In nucleotides, the CDR3 is TGTGCCAGCAGCCGACTCCGGGACAGGAGTACCGGGGAGCTGTTTTTT. The chain links TRBV7-2 to TRBJ2-2; 8 positions agree with TRBD1. Germline V gene lookup returns CDR1 SGHTA and CDR2 FQGNSA. V trimming: 5 bases; J trimming: 5 bases; junction bases outside the gene matches: 10. This CDR3 comprises 16 residues.

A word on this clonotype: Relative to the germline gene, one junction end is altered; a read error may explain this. The CDR3 DNA reads as TGCGCCAGCCGCTTTGAAGGGAATCGAGAGACCCAGTACTTC. Protein product: CASRFEGNRETQYF. The chain recombines TRBV5-1 with TRBJ2-5; no clear D gene. The V gene's germline CDR1 is SGHRS and CDR2 YFSETQ. The CDR3 length is 14 residues.

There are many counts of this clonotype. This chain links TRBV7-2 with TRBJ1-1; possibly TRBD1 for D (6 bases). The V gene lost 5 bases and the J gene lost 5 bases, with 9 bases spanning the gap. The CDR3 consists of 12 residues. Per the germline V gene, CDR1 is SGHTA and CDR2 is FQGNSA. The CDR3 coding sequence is TGTGCCAGCAGCCACAGGGTAACTGAAGCTTTCTTT. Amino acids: CASSHRVTEAFF.

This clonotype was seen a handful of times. The CDR3 reads CASSATSGWVETQYF. For the CDR3, the DNA is TGTGCCAGCAGCGCGACTAGTGGTTGGGTGGAGACCCAGTACTTC. The rearrangement uses TRBV9 and TRBJ2-5; perhaps TRBD2 as D (6 bases). Germline V gene sequence: CDR1 SGDLS, CDR2 YYNGEE. V was pared by 3 bases and J by 5 bases, with 17 bases between. The CDR3 length is 15 residues.

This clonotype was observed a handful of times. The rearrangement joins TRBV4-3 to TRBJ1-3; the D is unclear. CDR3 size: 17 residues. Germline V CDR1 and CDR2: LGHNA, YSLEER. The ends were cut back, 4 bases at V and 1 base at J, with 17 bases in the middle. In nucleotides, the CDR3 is TGCGCCAGCAGCCTTGAGGGTCCTCGGGCTTCTGGAAACACCATATATTTT. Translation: CASSLEGPRASGNTIYF.

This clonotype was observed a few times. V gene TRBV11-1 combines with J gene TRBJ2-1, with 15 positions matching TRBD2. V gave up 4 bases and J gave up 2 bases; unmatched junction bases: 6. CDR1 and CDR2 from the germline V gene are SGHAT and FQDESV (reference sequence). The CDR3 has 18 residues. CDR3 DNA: TGTGCCAGCAGCTCAGGGACTAGCGGGAGGCCGCCCTACAATGAGCAGTTCTTC. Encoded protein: CASSSGTSGRPPYNEQFF.

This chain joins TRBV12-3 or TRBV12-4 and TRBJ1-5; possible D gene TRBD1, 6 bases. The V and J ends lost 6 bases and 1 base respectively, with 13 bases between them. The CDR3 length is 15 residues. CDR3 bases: TGTGCCAGCAGACCCCAGGGGATAAGCAATCAGCCCCAGCATTTT. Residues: CASRPQGISNQPQHF.

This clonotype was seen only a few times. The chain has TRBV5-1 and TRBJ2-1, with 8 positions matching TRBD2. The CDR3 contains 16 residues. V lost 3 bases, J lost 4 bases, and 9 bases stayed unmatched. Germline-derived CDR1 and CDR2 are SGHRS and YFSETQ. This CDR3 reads CASSSAAASGYNEQFF. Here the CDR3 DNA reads TGCGCCAGCAGCTCTGCGGCGGCTAGCGGGTACAATGAGCAGTTCTTC. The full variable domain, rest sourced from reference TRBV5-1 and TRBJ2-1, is KAGVTQTPRYLIKTRGQQVTLSCSPISGHRSVSWYQQTPGQGLQFLFEYFSETQRNKGNFPGRFSGRQFSNSRSEMNVSTLELGDSALYLCASSSAAASGYNEQFFGPGTRLTVL.